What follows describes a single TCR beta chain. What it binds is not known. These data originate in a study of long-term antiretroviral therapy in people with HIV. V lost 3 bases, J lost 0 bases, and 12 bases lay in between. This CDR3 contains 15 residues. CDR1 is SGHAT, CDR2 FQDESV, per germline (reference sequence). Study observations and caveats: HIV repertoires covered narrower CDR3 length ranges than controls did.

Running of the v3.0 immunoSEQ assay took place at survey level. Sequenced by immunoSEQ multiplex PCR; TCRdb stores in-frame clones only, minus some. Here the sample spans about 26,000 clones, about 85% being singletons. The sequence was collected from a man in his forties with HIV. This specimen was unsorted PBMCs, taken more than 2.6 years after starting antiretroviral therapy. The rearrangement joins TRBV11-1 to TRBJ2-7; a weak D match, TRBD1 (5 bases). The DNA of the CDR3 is TGTGCCAGCAGCTTCAGGGATTCGGGCTCCTACGAGCAGTACTTC. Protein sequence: CASSFRDSGSYEQYF. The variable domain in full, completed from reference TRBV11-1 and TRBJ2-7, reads EAEVAQSPRYKITEKSQAVAFWCDPISGHATLYWYRQILGQGPELLVQFQDESVVDDSQLPKDRFSAERLKGVDSTLKIQPAELGDSAMYLCASSFRDSGSYEQYFGPGTRLTVT.